This TCR beta chain emerged from a study of early T cells in non-severe SARS-CoV-2 infection (dated by TCRdb to about 2021). Turning to the overall study: Because TCR sequencing was done on bulk RNA from unsorted whole blood, the alpha and beta chains could not be paired. What the study reported, not specific to this receptor: VDJdb matching was skewed toward anti-spike CD8 responses and likely underestimated virus-specific expansions by missing private and CD4 specificities.

Receptor libraries were prepared by 5' RACE. The sample was run on a NextSeq 500. Unique molecular identifiers were attached to individual cDNA molecules in the TCR library protocol so that sequencing error and PCR bias could be corrected. TCR alpha and beta chains were both sequenced, and the abundances of alpha and beta sequences in each sample were closely correlated with each other. In the paper's pipeline: Decombinator V4 was used to annotate TCR sequences for V gene, J gene and CDR3. TCRs were defined as expanded if a significant change between any two time points was detected under a Poisson model with p below 0.0001. TCR abundances were normalised to the total number of TCRs sequenced per sample and were expressed as counts per million. TRAV1-2 paired with TRAJ12, TRAJ20 or TRAJ33 defined MAIT TCRs, while TRAV10 paired with TRAJ18 defined iNKT TCRs. A search of VDJdb, accessed on 1 November 2021, was run for TCRs annotated to CMV, EBV and SARS-CoV-2, with TCRs annotated for multiple antigens excluded. The public reads were quality trimmed at Q25 with fastp and then assembled into clones with MiXCR by TCRdb, keeping productive beta chains. All rows with the same CDR3 protein become a single entry with the most common DNA and genes. The V and J calls were determined by TCRdb, not by the authors. A total of 20,000 to 25,000 distinct CDR3 sequences appear in this sample, roughly 4.7% of them only once. The ten largest clones capture around 4.5% of the sample.

This was a case-control study nested in a cohort of healthcare workers in London, UK, who had nasopharyngeal swab PCR tests and blood samples taken every week. Healthcare workers were recruited during the week of the UK lockdown, between 23 and 31 March 2020, and followed weekly for up to roughly 15 weeks. This clonotype is medium-sized (0.01 to 0.1%). Its cognate antigen has yet to be identified. Per-base qualities were not stored, and no clone one base away is much larger. Taken from cysteine to phenylalanine, the CDR3 has 15 residues. Just the 45-base CDR3 DNA is kept, in frame starting at base 1. Based on the germline V gene, the CDR1 and CDR2 sequences are MGHRA and YSYEKL. Ends trimmed: V by 3 bases, J by 1 base; bases unmatched to a gene: 4.

The V gene is TRBV4-1 and the J gene is TRBJ1-1; 8 of the junction bases match TRBD1. The sample was whole blood. The clonotype comes from an adult who was a healthcare worker with PCR-confirmed SARS-CoV-2 infection or an uninfected control (not recorded which). The CDR3 region: CASSQRQGKNTEAFF. The DNA is TGCGCCAGCAGCCAGAGACAGGGGAAGAACACTGAAGCTTTCTTT.